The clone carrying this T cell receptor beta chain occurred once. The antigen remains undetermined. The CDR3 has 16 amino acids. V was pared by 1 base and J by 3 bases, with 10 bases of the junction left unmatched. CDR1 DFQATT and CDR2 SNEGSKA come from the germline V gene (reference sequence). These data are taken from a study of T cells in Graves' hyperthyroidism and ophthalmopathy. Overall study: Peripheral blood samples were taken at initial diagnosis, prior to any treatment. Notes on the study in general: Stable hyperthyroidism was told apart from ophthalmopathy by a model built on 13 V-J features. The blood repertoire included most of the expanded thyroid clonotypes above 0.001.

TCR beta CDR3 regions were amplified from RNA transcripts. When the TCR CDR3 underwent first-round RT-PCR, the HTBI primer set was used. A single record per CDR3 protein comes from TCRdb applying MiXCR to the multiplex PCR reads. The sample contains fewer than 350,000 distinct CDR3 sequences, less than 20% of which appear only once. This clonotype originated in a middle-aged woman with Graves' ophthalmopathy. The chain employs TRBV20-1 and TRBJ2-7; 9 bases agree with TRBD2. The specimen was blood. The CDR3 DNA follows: TGCAGTGCTAGAGGTAGTTGGCGGGAGGGAGGCTACGAGCAGTACTTC. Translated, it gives CSARGSWREGGYEQYF.